This T cell receptor (beta chain) comes out of a study of blood T cell repertoires in COVID-19. The overall study: COVID-19 samples collected from the United States, Italy and Spain covered acute and convalescent phases. The analysed material was cDNA or gDNA that came from T cells, B-cell-depleted T cells, or PBMCs.

In the original analysis: Amplifying reference gene primers gave estimates of nucleated cell counts. Sequenced by immunoSEQ multiplex PCR; TCRdb stores in-frame clones only, minus some. V, J and clone size were drawn from that table, and D and trimming were deduced from the DNA. The sample contains under 300,000 clones, about nine tenths of which appear only once. CDR3 length: 12 residues. Germline V gene data show CDR1 as MDHEN and CDR2 as SYDVKM. This TCR was recovered from a man aged 60-69 years with acute or convalescent COVID-19. Sequencing was performed on peripheral blood. V gene TRBV28 combines with J gene TRBJ2-7; the match to TRBD1 covers 8 bases. The CDR3 loop reads CVVSGTGYEQYF. The CDR3 bases are TGTGTCGTTTCCGGGACAGGCTACGAGCAGTACTTC.